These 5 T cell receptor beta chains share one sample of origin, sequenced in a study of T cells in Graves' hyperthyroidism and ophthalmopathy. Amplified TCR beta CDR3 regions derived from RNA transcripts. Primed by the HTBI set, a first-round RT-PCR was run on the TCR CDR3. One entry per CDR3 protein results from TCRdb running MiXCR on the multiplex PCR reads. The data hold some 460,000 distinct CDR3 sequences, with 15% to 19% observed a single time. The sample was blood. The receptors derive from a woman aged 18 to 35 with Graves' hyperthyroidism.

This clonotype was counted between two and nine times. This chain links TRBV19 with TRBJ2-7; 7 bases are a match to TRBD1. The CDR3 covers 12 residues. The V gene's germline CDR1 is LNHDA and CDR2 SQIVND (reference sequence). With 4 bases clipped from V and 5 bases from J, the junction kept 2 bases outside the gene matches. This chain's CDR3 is CASSTDRDEQYF. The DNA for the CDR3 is TGTGCCAGTAGTACCGACAGGGACGAGCAGTACTTC. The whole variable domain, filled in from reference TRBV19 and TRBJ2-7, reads DGGITQSPKYLFRKEGQNVTLSCEQNLNHDAMYWYRQDPGQGLRLIYYSQIVNDFQKGDIAEGYSVSREKKESFPLTVTSAQKNPTAFYLCASSTDRDEQYFGPGTRLTVT.

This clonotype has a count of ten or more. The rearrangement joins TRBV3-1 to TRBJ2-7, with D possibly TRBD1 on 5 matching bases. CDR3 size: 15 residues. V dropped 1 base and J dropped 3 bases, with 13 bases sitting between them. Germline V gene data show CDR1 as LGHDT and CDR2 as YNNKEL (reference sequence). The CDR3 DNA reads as TGTGCCAGCAGCCAAGCCAGGGAAATTCTCTACGAGCAGTACTTC. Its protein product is CASSQAREILYEQYF.

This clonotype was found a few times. The CDR3 spells CASSSTVDYGYTF. CDR3 bases: TGTGCCAGCAGCTCGACAGTCGACTATGGCTACACCTTC. This rearrangement joins TRBV12-3 or TRBV12-4 to TRBJ1-2, with a weak D call TRBD1 (5 bases). V dropped 6 bases and J dropped 3 bases, with 11 bases sitting between them. The CDR3 loop spans 13 amino acids.

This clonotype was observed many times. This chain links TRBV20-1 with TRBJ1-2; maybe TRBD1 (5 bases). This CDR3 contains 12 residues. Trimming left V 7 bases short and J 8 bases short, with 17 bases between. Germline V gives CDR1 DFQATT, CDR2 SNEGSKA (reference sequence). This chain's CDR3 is CSGGGDRLGYTF. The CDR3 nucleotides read TGCAGTGGGGGCGGGGACCGTCTCGGCTACACCTTC.

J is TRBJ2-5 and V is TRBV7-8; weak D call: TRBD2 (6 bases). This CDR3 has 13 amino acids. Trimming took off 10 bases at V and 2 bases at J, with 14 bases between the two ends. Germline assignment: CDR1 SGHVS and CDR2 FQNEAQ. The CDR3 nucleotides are TGTGCCACCGCGGACGGGACTCAAGAGACCCAGTACTTC. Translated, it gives CATADGTQETQYF.